This T cell receptor (beta chain) was captured by sequencing in a study of cytomegalovirus exposure and HLA in healthy donors. The study, taken as a whole, reports: In a later analysis, V- and J-gene trimming of beta chains associated with a DCLRE1C missense variant, replicated independently. Confirmation was obtained in vitro that a few CMV-associated chains are specific for CMV antigens. Rare sequences made up most TCRs, while some public TCRs were found in many donors.

There were likely unrecorded immune exposures, though donors were nominally healthy when sampled. The PCR had 60 Vbeta and 13 Jbeta primers. Sequencing was performed with immunoSEQ multiplex PCR; in TCRdb, only in-frame clones are kept and a portion is missing. Here the sample spans around 89,000 clones, 65% to 80% being singletons. A word on this clone: Its antigen is unknown. This sample also contains other DNA sequences that code for the same CDR3.

V was trimmed by 6 bases and J by 4 bases, leaving 9 bases between them. Per the germline V gene, CDR1 is DFQATT and CDR2 is SNEGSKA (reference sequence). CDR3 length equals 11 residues. The receptor was derived from a man between 40 and 49 years old in good health and CMV-seronegative. The rearrangement uses TRBV20-1 and TRBJ1-2; D perhaps matches TRBD1 (5 bases). Specimen: PBMCs. The CDR3 DNA reads as TGCAGTGCCCGAGACAGCTATGGCTACACCTTC. The encoded protein is CSARDSYGYTF.